Below, one T cell receptor beta chain is given with its context. Its antigen is undetermined. TCRdb's table, derived via immunoSEQ multiplex PCR, lists solely in-frame clones and lacks some. In the table there are 950,000 to 1,300,000 clones, more than 65% of which are singletons. The data originate from a study of shared clonotypes between healthy human individuals. Study as a whole: Donors were a couple of women and a few men aged 18 to 49.

General study findings and limits: The diversity represented, both genetic and in exposure history, was limited by few donors.

The sequenced sample consisted of memory CD4+ T cells sorted from blood. This sample's subset: CD45RA-negative fraction. The source of this sequence is a man aged 18 to 29 in good health.

The CDR3 DNA follows: TGTGCCAGCAGTGGGGACGAAGGGGGCTCTGAAGCTTTCTTT. It specifies CASSGDEGGSEAFF. The rearrangement joins TRBV2 to TRBJ1-1, with TRBD1 identical over 7 bases. The CDR3 spans 14 residues. With 4 bases clipped from V and 6 bases from J, the junction kept 8 bases outside the gene matches. Germline loops: CDR1 SNHLY, CDR2 FYNNEI.